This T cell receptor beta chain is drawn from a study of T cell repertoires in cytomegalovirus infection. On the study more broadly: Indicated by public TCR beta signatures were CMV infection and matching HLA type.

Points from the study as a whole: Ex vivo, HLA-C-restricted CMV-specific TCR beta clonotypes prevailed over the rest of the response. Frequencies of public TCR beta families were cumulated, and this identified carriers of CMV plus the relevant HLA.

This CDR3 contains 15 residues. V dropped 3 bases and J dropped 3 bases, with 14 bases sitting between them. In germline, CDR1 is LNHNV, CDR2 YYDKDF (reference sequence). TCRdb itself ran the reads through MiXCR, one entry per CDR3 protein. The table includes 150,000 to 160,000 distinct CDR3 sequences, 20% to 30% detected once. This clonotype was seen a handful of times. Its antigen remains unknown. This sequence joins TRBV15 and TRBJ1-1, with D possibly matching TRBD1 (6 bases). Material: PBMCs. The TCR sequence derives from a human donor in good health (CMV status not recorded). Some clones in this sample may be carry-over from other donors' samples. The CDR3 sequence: CATSSAPAGDTEAFF. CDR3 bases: TGTGCCACCAGCAGCGCCCCGGCAGGGGACACTGAAGCTTTCTTT.